The 23 T cell receptor beta chains below all came from one sample that was sequenced in a study of T cells in localized non-small cell lung cancer. Only in-frame clones appear in the TCRdb table, and some are missing; sequencing was by immunoSEQ multiplex PCR. This table has roughly 24,000 clones, approximately 90% appearing once. The sample in question was peripheral blood, obtained before any cancer treatment. The receptor source for this set is a female donor older than 55 with stage II squamous cell lung carcinoma.

The V call is TRBV9, the J call TRBJ1-2; the D gene is possibly TRBD1 (5 bases). V was shortened by 4 bases and J by 5 bases, with 12 bases between the two germline ends. The length of the CDR3 is 13 residues. From germline, CDR1 is SGDLS and CDR2 YYNGEE. CDR3 DNA: TGTGCCAGCAGCCTCGGGACGGTATATGGCTACACCTTC. Protein product: CASSLGTVYGYTF.

The V gene is TRBV5-1, the J gene TRBJ2-2; the D is unclear. The CDR3 sequence is 12 residues long. Looked up from germline, CDR1 is SGHRS and CDR2 is YFSETQ. The germline V and J ends were trimmed by 8 bases and 1 base, with 6 bases remaining between them. CDR3 region: CASHQNTGELFF. Here the CDR3 DNA reads TGCGCCAGTCACCAGAACACCGGGGAGCTGTTTTTT.

This chain links TRBV4-1 with TRBJ1-2; D is unclear. The CDR3 is made up of 17 amino acids. Germline-derived CDR1 and CDR2 are MGHRA and YSYEKL. The V end was cut by 4 bases, the J end by 4 bases, with 22 bases between. For the CDR3, the DNA is TGCGCCAGCAGCCTCCGGGATCTCTCCCTGTCCTCCTATGGCTACACCTTC. This encodes CASSLRDLSLSSYGYTF.

The rearrangement joins TRBV9 to TRBJ2-3; 9 nucleotides line up with TRBD2. In germline, CDR1 is SGDLS, CDR2 YYNGEE. V lost 3 bases, J lost 1 base, and 0 bases stayed unmatched. The CDR3 length is 14 residues. CDR3 DNA: TGTGCCAGCAGCGGGACTAGCGGCACAGATACGCAGTATTTT. Protein sequence: CASSGTSGTDTQYF. Full variable domain (rest looked up from reference TRBV9 and TRBJ2-3): DSGVTQTPKHLITATGQRVTLRCSPRSGDLSVYWYQQSLDQGLQFLIQYYNGEERAKGNILERFSAQQFPDLHSELNLSSLELGDSALYFCASSGTSGTDTQYFGPGTRLTVL.

The CDR3 DNA reads TGTGCCAGCAGCCCGGGGACTAGCGGGGGGGAACAAGAGACCCAGTACTTC. This gives the protein CASSPGTSGGEQETQYF. The genes are TRBV7-9 and TRBJ2-5; 16 positions match TRBD2. From germline, CDR1 is SEHNR and CDR2 FQNEAQ (reference sequence). With 5 bases clipped from V and 2 bases from J, the junction kept 5 bases outside the gene matches. The CDR3 is made up of 17 amino acids.

The chain carries TRBV6-5 and TRBJ1-1; possibly TRBD1 for D (5 bases). The germline V gene has CDR1 MNHEY and CDR2 SVGAGI. The CDR3 is 12 amino acids. V was shortened by 11 bases and J by 11 bases, with 21 bases between the two germline ends. The CDR3 coding sequence is TGTGCCGCGGGGGAAGTCCCGACGGGCGCTTTCTTT. The encoded protein is CAAGEVPTGAFF.

This clone was seen a handful of times. CDR3 DNA sequence: TGCGCCAGCAGCTCAATGGAGAACACTGAAGCTTTCTTT. Residues: CASSSMENTEAFF. The J gene is TRBJ1-1, the V gene TRBV5-1; D gene uncertain. The CDR3 extends over 13 amino acids. Germline values: CDR1 SGHRS, CDR2 YFSETQ. V gave up 3 bases and J gave up 1 base, with 7 bases separating them.

This clone occurred once. The chain employs TRBV30 and TRBJ2-5; D perhaps matches TRBD2 (5 bases). V lost 1 base, J lost 5 bases, and 14 bases lay in between. The CDR3 has 14 residues. Per the germline V gene, CDR1 is GTSNPN and CDR2 is SVGIG (reference sequence). In nucleotides, the CDR3 is TGTGCCTGGAGTGGATACGGGGTTCGGGAGACCCAGTACTTC. It is translated as CAWSGYGVRETQYF.

The chain joins TRBV5-5 to TRBJ2-2; no firm D call. The germline V gene encodes CDR1 SGHKS and CDR2 YYEKEE (reference sequence). Trimming took off 1 base at V and 1 base at J, with 2 bases between the two ends. The CDR3 extends over 13 amino acids. CDR3 sequence (DNA): TGTGCCAGCAGCTTGCGGAACACCGGGGAGCTGTTTTTT. It yields the protein CASSLRNTGELFF.

V usage is TRBV4-2 and J usage is TRBJ1-3, with D unresolved. This CDR3 has 15 residues. V was pared by 2 bases and J by 2 bases, with 10 bases between. CDR1 and CDR2 from the germline V gene are LGHNA and YNFKEQ. This CDR3 reads CASSQLSGAGNTIYF. CDR3 in DNA: TGTGCCAGCAGCCAATTATCCGGGGCTGGAAACACCATATATTTT.

CDR3 loop: CASSPPGGEQYF. The CDR3 DNA reads TGCGCCAGCAGCCCCCCAGGGGGCGAGCAGTACTTC. The V gene is TRBV5-1, the J gene TRBJ2-7; TRBD1 matches 7 bases. This CDR3 has 12 amino acids. J lost 6 bases, V lost 4 bases, and 4 bases had no gene match. From germline, CDR1 is SGHRS and CDR2 YFSETQ.

CDR3 DNA sequence: TGTGCCAGCTCGCGGACTAGCACAGATACGCAGTATTTT. Protein sequence: CASSRTSTDTQYF. The chain recombines TRBV18 with TRBJ2-3, with TRBD2 as a possible D gene (5 bases). V lost 6 bases and J lost 0, with 7 bases in between. From germline, CDR1 is KGHSH and CDR2 LQKENI. This CDR3 is 13 amino acids long.

J is TRBJ1-1 and V is TRBV5-1; D gene uncertain. This CDR3 region has 14 residues. Trimming removed 4 bases from V and 0 bases from J, with 10 bases in between. Germline CDR1 SGHRS, CDR2 YFSETQ. The CDR3 reads CASSGDFMNTEAFF. For the CDR3, the DNA is TGCGCCAGCAGCGGTGACTTCATGAACACTGAAGCTTTCTTT.

This chain joins TRBV7-8 and TRBJ1-5; the D gene is possibly TRBD1 (5 bases). Between the trimmed V and J ends, which lost 3 bases and 0 bases, there was a span of 27 bases. Germline V gene data show CDR1 as SGHVS and CDR2 as FQNEAQ. This CDR3 contains 21 residues. CDR3 bases: TGTGCCAGCAGCTTTGGTGGGTACTCTGGTTTTGGAGGGGATAGCAATCAGCCCCAGCATTTT. Translation gives CASSFGGYSGFGGDSNQPQHF. Combining the CDR3 with reference TRBV7-8 and TRBJ1-5 gives the whole variable domain GAGVSQSPRYKVAKRGQDVALRCDPISGHVSLFWYQQALGQGPEFLTYFQNEAQLDKSGLPSDRFFAERPEGSVSTLKIQRTQQEDSAVYLCASSFGGYSGFGGDSNQPQHFGDGTRLSIL.

V and J are TRBV7-2 and TRBJ2-1; 7 bases line up with TRBD2. The V and J ends lost 3 bases and 4 bases, in that order; junction bases with no gene match: 9. Looked up from germline, CDR1 is SGHTA and CDR2 is FQGNSA. CDR3 length: 16 residues. The CDR3 DNA sequence: TGTGCCAGCAGCTTGCGGTGGCTAGCGGCATACAATGAGCAGTTCTTC. It is translated as CASSLRWLAAYNEQFF.

Only one count was recorded for this clone. The CDR3 region has the DNA TGTGCCAGCAGCCAAGATCCTAGCGGGAGCTGGTACACCGGGGAGCTGTTTTTT. This codes for CASSQDPSGSWYTGELFF. The rearrangement uses TRBV4-2 and TRBJ2-2; 10 bases line up with TRBD2. Unmatched junction bases numbered 7, after V lost 0 bases and J lost 3 bases. Germline-derived CDR1 and CDR2 are LGHNA and YNFKEQ. There are 18 residues in the CDR3.

The rearrangement joins TRBV11-3 to TRBJ2-7; 10 bases align to TRBD1. This CDR3 spans 13 amino acids. Germline CDR1 is SGHNT and CDR2 is YENEEA. The trim removed 5 bases at V and 2 bases at J, leaving 0 bases unmatched. The CDR3 DNA follows: TGTGCCAGCAGCGGACAGGGGGCCTACGAGCAGTACTTC. Its translation: CASSGQGAYEQYF.

This sequence joins TRBV11-2 and TRBJ1-2, with unresolved D. The CDR3 is 13 residues long. V was cut by 6 bases and J by 2 bases, with 10 bases left in between. Germline assignment: CDR1 SGHAT and CDR2 FQNNGV. The CDR3: CASSSLTNYGYTF. The CDR3 DNA follows: TGTGCCAGCAGTAGTCTCACAAACTATGGCTACACCTTC.

The CDR3 here is CASSAEQGAEQYF. The CDR3 bases are TGTGCCAGCAGTGCCGAACAGGGAGCCGAGCAGTACTTC. J is TRBJ2-7 and V is TRBV6-4; the D gene is possibly TRBD1 (6 bases). The CDR3 has 13 amino acids. V lost 4 bases and J lost 6, with 13 bases in between. Germline CDR1 MRHNA, CDR2 SNTAGT.

The chain couples TRBV21-1 to TRBJ1-5. TRBV21-1 is a listed pseudogene. CDR3 size: 16 residues. The CDR3 is CASSKATGGSNQPQHF. The CDR3 DNA is TGTGCCAGCAGCAAAGCCACGGGTGGGAGCAATCAGCCCCAGCATTTT.

The J gene is TRBJ2-2, the V gene TRBV5-1, with TRBD1 matching 9 bases. This CDR3 spans 16 amino acids. Germline assignment: CDR1 SGHRS and CDR2 YFSETQ. Trimming removed 2 bases from V and 1 base from J; junction bases left unmatched: 3. The CDR3 spells CASSLTGGVNTGELFF. The CDR3 nucleotides are TGCGCCAGCAGCTTAACAGGGGGCGTGAACACCGGGGAGCTGTTTTTT.

The chain is built from TRBV5-1 and TRBJ1-5, with 10 bases fitting TRBD1. With V trimmed by 0 bases and J by 2 bases, 2 bases remained unmatched. This CDR3 has 16 amino acids. Germline assignment: CDR1 SGHRS and CDR2 YFSETQ. The CDR3 DNA sequence: TGCGCCAGCAGCTTGGGGACAGGGGGAGGCAATCAGCCCCAGCATTTT. Translating it yields CASSLGTGGGNQPQHF.

The rearrangement links TRBV15 to TRBJ2-7, with TRBD2 matching 8 bases. The CDR3 runs to 16 residues. V lost 5 bases, J lost 2 bases, and 11 bases stayed unmatched. The germline gives CDR1 LNHNV, CDR2 YYDKDF (reference sequence). The CDR3 coding sequence is TGTGCCACCAGCCCTCTAGCGGGCGCCGGGCCCTACGAGCAGTACTTC. This gives the protein CATSPLAGAGPYEQYF.